The present TCR beta chain was sequenced within a study of CD8 T cells in Susac syndrome. Overall study results and limits: The study's TCR sequencing and HLA analysis covered a relatively small number of individuals, and the study acknowledged this.

The study sequenced TCR beta in blood CD8+ and CD4+ T cells. With random hexamers, reverse transcription was performed on about 0.5 to 1 ug of RNA. Amplification of TCR beta CDR3 was carried out by immunoSEQ multiplex PCR, which covered 54 Vbeta and 13 Jbeta segments. TCRdb re-called the immunoSEQ multiplex PCR reads with MiXCR, one entry per CDR3 protein. The data show some 130,000 distinct CDR3 sequences, around 94% seen once. This clonotype has a single count. No antigen is known for it. This clonotype was sampled from a human donor with multiple sclerosis. The sample taken for sequencing was CD4+ T cells from PBMCs.

CDR3 sequence (DNA): TGTGCCAGCAGTTTTGGTCTAGCGAACTACGAGCAGTACTTC. Translation gives CASSFGLANYEQYF. The chain carries TRBV27 and TRBJ2-7; tentative D call: TRBD2 (6 bases). V lost 3 bases and J lost 3, with 12 bases in between. Germline-derived CDR1 and CDR2 are MNHEY and SMNVEV (reference sequence). The CDR3 is 14 amino acids.